This T cell receptor beta chain is drawn from a study of T-cell reconstitution after alpha-beta-depleted transplantation in children. Unique molecular identifiers were built into the TCRbeta library. TCRdb re-analysed the PCR reads in MiXCR, keeping a single row per CDR3 protein. The sample contains about 91,000 distinct CDR3 sequences, approximately 9.2% of which appear only once. The J segment lost 4 bases and the V segment lost 5 bases, leaving 13 bases of the junction unmatched. The CDR3 runs to 16 residues. Germline lookup yields CDR1 LNHNV and CDR2 YYDKDF (reference sequence). This clonotype was obtained from a human donor who donated a stem cell graft to a child with congenital amegakaryocytic thrombocytopenia. The sample consisted of PBMCs from the stem cell graft donor, taken from the stem cell graft. This rearrangement joins TRBV15 to TRBJ2-7; 8 nucleotides match TRBD2. The CDR3 nucleotides read TGTGCCACCAGCGGGATAGCGGGGCCACTTAAATACGAGCAGTACTTC. This encodes CATSGIAGPLKYEQYF.